Below, 23 T cell receptor beta chains from the same sample are listed, as sequenced in a study of cytomegalovirus exposure and HLA in healthy donors. The PCR ran on 60 Vbeta and 13 Jbeta primers. Repertoires were generated with immunoSEQ multiplex PCR, while TCRdb's copy carries only in-frame clones and drops some. Here the sample spans about 160,000 clones, around four fifths being singletons. What was sequenced was PBMCs. These TCRs come from a man younger than 35 in good health and CMV-seropositive.

The gene calls are TRBV4-1 and TRBJ2-7; 10 bases are a match to TRBD1. V was clipped by 0 bases and J by 3 bases; unmatched bases: 2. The CDR3 is 15 amino acids. Germline V gene lookup returns CDR1 MGHRA and CDR2 YSYEKL. The CDR3 DNA reads as TGCGCCAGCAGCCAAGATCGGGACAGGGGCTACGAGCAGTACTTC. This codes for CASSQDRDRGYEQYF.

The chain recombines TRBV7-2 with TRBJ1-4; D gene ambiguous. The CDR3 covers 13 residues. Germline CDR1 is SGHTA and CDR2 is FQGNSA. Between the trimmed V and J ends, which lost 5 bases and 8 bases, there was a span of 12 bases. The CDR3 is CASSKNMGEKLFF. DNA for the CDR3: TGTGCCAGCAGCAAAAACATGGGCGAAAAACTGTTTTTT.

The chain links TRBV10-3 to TRBJ2-6; D remains ambiguous. The CDR3 is 14 residues long. Trimming removed 10 bases from V and 0 bases from J, with 10 bases in between. Germline loops: CDR1 ENHRY, CDR2 SYGVKD. CDR3 protein: CATGGVSGANVLTF. The CDR3 region has the DNA TGTGCCACCGGCGGTGTCTCTGGGGCCAACGTCCTGACTTTC.

The chain combines TRBV5-4 with TRBJ1-2, with a possible D match to TRBD1 (5 bases). The CDR3 consists of 14 residues. Deletions cut 5 bases from V and 4 bases from J, with 15 bases between. Germline CDR1 reads SGHNT; CDR2 reads YYREEE (reference sequence). CDR3 sequence reads: CASRHEQARYGYTF. The CDR3 region has the DNA TGTGCCAGCAGGCACGAACAGGCCCGCTATGGCTACACCTTC.

The chain combines TRBV4-3 with TRBJ1-3, with D maybe TRBD1 (5 bases). The CDR3 spans 15 residues. Germline lookup yields CDR1 LGHNA and CDR2 YSLEER. Trimming shortened V by 5 bases and J by 4 bases, and 15 bases separated the two germline ends. The CDR3 loop is CASSYQLGEGNTIYF. The CDR3 DNA follows: TGCGCCAGCAGCTACCAATTAGGGGAAGGAAACACCATATATTTT.

The CDR3 spells CASSFRVGGEQYF. The CDR3 DNA follows: TGTGCCAGCAGTTTTAGAGTGGGAGGAGAGCAGTACTTC. This sequence joins TRBV27 and TRBJ2-7; D perhaps matches TRBD2 (6 bases). This CDR3 has 13 amino acids. Germline assignment: CDR1 MNHEY and CDR2 SMNVEV (reference sequence). Trimming took 3 bases from V and 7 from J, leaving 13 bases between them.

The chain recombines TRBV28 with TRBJ1-2; 8 nucleotides match TRBD1. This CDR3 contains 14 residues. V lost 6 bases and J lost 0; bases outside the gene matches: 3. The germline gives CDR1 MDHEN, CDR2 SYDVKM. The CDR3, as DNA: TGTGCCAGCAGCACGACAGGGGCTAACTATGGCTACACCTTC. Protein: CASSTTGANYGYTF.

Turning to this clone: The germline gene is not matched at one end of the junction; a read error may be the cause. The chain carries TRBV4-1 and TRBJ1-2, with a tentative D call TRBD1 (5 bases). CDR3 length: 13 residues. Germline V gene lookup returns CDR1 MGHRA and CDR2 YSYEKL. The CDR3 nucleotides are TGCGCCAGCAGCCAGAGCAGGGACTACGGCTACACCTTC. Translating gives CASSQSRDYGYTF.

The J gene is TRBJ1-3, the V gene TRBV9; no firm D call. Trimming cost V 0 bases and J 8 bases, with 9 bases left between them. CDR3 length: 13 amino acids. Germline lookup yields CDR1 SGDLS and CDR2 YYNGEE. CDR3 coding DNA: TGTGCCAGCAGCGTAGGGCCCCGGGACACCATATATTTT. It translates to CASSVGPRDTIYF.

This chain links TRBV25-1 with TRBJ2-7; 7 bases match TRBD1. Germline V gives CDR1 MGHDK, CDR2 SYGVNS. The CDR3 is 13 amino acids. J was trimmed by 4 bases and V by 2 bases; bases with no gene match: 2. CDR3 sequence reads: CASSERQGYEQYF. The CDR3 bases are TGTGCCAGCAGTGAAAGACAGGGTTACGAGCAGTACTTC.

The chain couples TRBV19 to TRBJ1-2, with D possibly TRBD1 on 6 matching bases. The CDR3 is made up of 16 amino acids. The V end lost 8 bases, the J end lost 3 bases, and 22 bases lay between the germline ends. In germline, CDR1 is LNHDA, CDR2 SQIVND (reference sequence). CDR3 residues: CASLSRLRDNYYGYTF. The CDR3 DNA follows: TGTGCCAGTTTATCCCGCCTCCGGGACAATTACTATGGCTACACCTTC. Drawing the rest from reference TRBV19 and TRBJ1-2, the complete variable domain is DGGITQSPKYLFRKEGQNVTLSCEQNLNHDAMYWYRQDPGQGLRLIYYSQIVNDFQKGDIAEGYSVSREKKESFPLTVTSAQKNPTAFYLCASLSRLRDNYYGYTFGSGTRLTVV.

The chain employs TRBV7-9 and TRBJ2-3; D may be TRBD1 (6 bases). V dropped 5 bases and J dropped 5 bases, with 17 bases sitting between them. The CDR3 is 15 residues long. CDR1 SEHNR and CDR2 FQNEAQ come from the germline V gene (reference sequence). This CDR3 reads CASSPRSGGQDTQYF. As DNA, the CDR3 is TGTGCCAGCAGCCCCCGAAGTGGGGGCCAAGATACGCAGTATTTT.

This clone came up once. The V call is TRBV6-5, the J call TRBJ2-2, with no clear D. Germline CDR1 is MNHEY and CDR2 is SVGAGI. V was clipped by 6 bases and J by 1 base, with 6 bases between them. The CDR3 has 13 amino acids. The CDR3 is CASSPGNTGELFF. DNA for the CDR3: TGTGCCAGCAGCCCCGGGAACACCGGGGAGCTGTTTTTT.

The chain links TRBV9 to TRBJ1-1; a weak D match, TRBD1 (6 bases). The CDR3 extends over 13 amino acids. Germline V gives CDR1 SGDLS, CDR2 YYNGEE. Deletions cut 10 bases from V and 1 base from J, with 14 bases between. CDR3 protein: CASGAGANTEAFF. The DNA for the CDR3 is TGTGCCTCCGGTGCGGGGGCGAACACTGAAGCTTTCTTT.

The chain is built from TRBV27 and TRBJ2-7; tentative D call: TRBD1 (5 bases). Germline CDR1 and CDR2: MNHEY and SMNVEV (reference sequence). The germline V and J ends were trimmed by 10 bases and 3 bases, with 19 bases remaining between them. The CDR3 consists of 14 residues. CDR3 amino acids: CATSPTGANYEQYF. CDR3 sequence (DNA): TGTGCCACCAGCCCAACAGGTGCGAACTACGAGCAGTACTTC.

The chain recombines TRBV4-1 with TRBJ2-1, with TRBD1 matching 7 bases. V lost 5 bases and J lost 8; bases outside the gene matches: 12. Germline CDR1 and CDR2: MGHRA and YSYEKL. CDR3 size: 15 residues. In DNA form, the CDR3 reads TGCGCCAGCAGCGCCTACACCTACAGGGGCGATGAGCAGTTCTTC. The encoded protein is CASSAYTYRGDEQFF.

The V call is TRBV7-8, the J call TRBJ2-4; possible D gene TRBD1, 6 bases. CDR1 and CDR2 (germline): SGHVS, FQNEAQ. Trimming took 3 bases from V and 7 from J, leaving 19 bases between them. The CDR3 sequence is 16 residues long. This CDR3 reads CASSLGDRPLGNIQYF. The CDR3 DNA follows: TGTGCCAGCAGCTTGGGCGACAGGCCGCTTGGGAACATTCAGTACTTC.

The J gene is TRBJ2-2, the V gene TRBV28; D might be TRBD1 (5 bases). The CDR3 sequence is 14 residues long. Trimming removed 2 bases from V and 7 bases from J, with 11 bases in between. The germline gives CDR1 MDHEN, CDR2 SYDVKM. CDR3 sequence reads: CASSLRGTVGELFF. The CDR3 region has the DNA TGTGCCAGCAGTTTAAGGGGTACCGTCGGGGAGCTGTTTTTT.

This chain links TRBV27 with TRBJ2-2, with D maybe TRBD2 (6 bases). This CDR3 region has 14 residues. The V gene lost 6 bases and the J gene lost 10 bases, with 18 bases spanning the gap. Germline V gene lookup returns CDR1 MNHEY and CDR2 SMNVEV (reference sequence). The CDR3 loop reads CASSLGTPPTELFF. The CDR3 DNA reads TGTGCCAGCAGCTTGGGGACTCCGCCGACGGAGCTGTTTTTT.

This chain's CDR3 is CASSLDIPSGNTIYF. CDR3 nucleotide sequence: TGTGCCAGCAGCTTGGACATCCCGTCTGGAAACACCATATATTTT. The chain combines TRBV7-9 with TRBJ1-3; a weak D match, TRBD1 (5 bases). Trimming took off 3 bases at V and 1 base at J, with 10 bases between the two ends. The CDR3 extends over 15 amino acids. CDR1 SEHNR and CDR2 FQNEAQ come from the germline V gene (reference sequence).

The chain recombines TRBV4-1 with TRBJ2-6, with D tentatively TRBD2 (7 bases). Germline CDR1 reads MGHRA; CDR2 reads YSYEKL. Trimming took 1 base from V and 0 from J, leaving 10 bases between them. CDR3 length equals 17 residues. CDR3 region: CASSQGGGLSGANVLTF. The CDR3 coding sequence is TGCGCCAGCAGCCAAGGGGGGGGGCTCTCTGGGGCCAACGTCCTGACTTTC.

The genes are TRBV5-1 and TRBJ1-1, with unresolved D. This CDR3 is built from 16 residues. Trimming shortened V by 1 base and J by 0 bases, and 13 bases separated the two germline ends. The germline gives CDR1 SGHRS, CDR2 YFSETQ. CDR3 residues: CASSLNLGRMNTEAFF. DNA for the CDR3: TGCGCCAGCAGCTTGAACTTGGGCAGAATGAACACTGAAGCTTTCTTT.

The V call is TRBV4-3, the J call TRBJ1-2; 7 bases line up with TRBD1. Trimming took 0 bases from V and 3 from J; bases not matched to a gene: 16. The CDR3 consists of 19 residues. Germline values: CDR1 LGHNA, CDR2 YSLEER. CDR3 amino acids: CASSQDRGGGQTKYYGYTF. The CDR3 DNA reads as TGCGCCAGCAGCCAAGATCGAGGGGGCGGCCAAACTAAGTACTATGGCTACACCTTC.